This entry describes one T cell receptor (beta chain). Its cognate antigen is unknown. This sample is drawn from a study of T cell responses to AZD1222 COVID-19 vaccine. Study in general: Pooling of second doses given at about 4 or about 12 weeks was done. General study findings and limits: Targets within unmutated variant regions were reportedly found for nearly half of spike-specific TCRs. Recipients of two AZD1222 doses showed rising Spike-specific TCR breadth and depth. With dominance at 160-218 and 743-854, vaccine-associated CD4 TCRs spanned spike.

The repertoire was sequenced with immunoSEQ multiplex PCR; TCRdb's copy has only in-frame clones and lacks some. The repertoire includes 80,000 or so clones, 82% of them detected once, and 2.5% to 3% sits in the top ten. The junction had 10 bases not matched to a gene; V was cut back by 0 bases and J by 6 bases. The germline CDR1 and CDR2 sequences are SGHTA and FQGNSA. The CDR3 has 17 residues. The clonotype originates from an adult in good health. This sample comprised peripheral blood, obtained on day 0 of AZD1222 vaccination. The chain has TRBV7-2 and TRBJ2-1; 8 positions agree with TRBD2. The CDR3 DNA sequence: TGTGCCAGCAGCTTAGCTCATCGGGGGGGCCCTGTCAATGAGCAGTTCTTC. Protein product: CASSLAHRGGPVNEQFF.